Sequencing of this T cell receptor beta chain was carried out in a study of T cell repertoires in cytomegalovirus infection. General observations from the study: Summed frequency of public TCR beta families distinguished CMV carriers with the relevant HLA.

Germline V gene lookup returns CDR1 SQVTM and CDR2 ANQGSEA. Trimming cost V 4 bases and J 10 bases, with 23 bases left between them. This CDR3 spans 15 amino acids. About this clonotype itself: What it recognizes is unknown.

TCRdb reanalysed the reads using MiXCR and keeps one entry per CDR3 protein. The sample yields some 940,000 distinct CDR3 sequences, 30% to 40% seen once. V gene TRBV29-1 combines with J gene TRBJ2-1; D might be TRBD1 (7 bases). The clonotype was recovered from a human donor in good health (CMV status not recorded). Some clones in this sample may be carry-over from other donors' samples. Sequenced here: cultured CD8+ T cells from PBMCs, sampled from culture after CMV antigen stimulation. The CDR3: CSVAGRPGGYVEQFF. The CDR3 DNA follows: TGCAGCGTTGCGGGGCGGCCAGGGGGGTATGTCGAGCAGTTCTTC.